The source of this T cell receptor (beta chain) is a study of siplizumab effects on memory and regulatory T cells. Overall study findings and caveats: Neither a naive nor a memory phenotype was assignable to roughly 80-96% of proliferating CD4+ or CD8+ clones. Naive T cells looked more diverse than memory cells and looked like major alloresponse contributors. Siplizumab led to significantly less abundant alloreactive sequences that could be traced back to unstimulated CD4+ memory cells.

Per sample, the assay covered 10^5 or so TCR templates. The data were produced by immunoSEQ multiplex PCR, yet TCRdb's version contains in-frame clones alone and is incomplete. The data show about 100,000 clones, with about 94% seen just once and approximately 1.5% held by the top ten. This clone was counted once. The antigen is undetermined. Trimming took off 1 base at V and 8 bases at J, with 14 bases between the two ends. The CDR3 contains 14 residues. Germline V gene sequence: CDR1 SGHVS, CDR2 FQNEAQ. The source of this sequence is a human donor in good health. J is TRBJ1-2 and V is TRBV7-8; maybe TRBD1 (5 bases). The sample was non-Treg CD4+ T cells sorted from blood. This CDR3 is CASSLEQGRGGYTF. The CDR3 nucleotides read TGTGCCAGCAGCTTAGAGCAGGGCCGAGGGGGCTACACCTTC.